The entry that follows covers one TCR beta chain sequence. Its antigen remains unidentified. This sample is drawn from a study of OX40 agonist ivuxolimab in advanced cancers. This CDR3 region has 13 residues. V shed 5 bases and J 7 bases; nucleotides not matched to a gene: 6. The germline gives CDR1 SGHAT, CDR2 FQNNGV. Some clones are missing from TCRdb's copy, which holds only in-frame ones; the method was immunoSEQ multiplex PCR. The top ten hold under 1% of the sample, which has about 70,000 clones, about 86% seen once. General observations from the study: Antigen specificity was not determined for the expanded peripheral T cells.

This sample comprised CD4+ or CD8+ T cells sorted from blood, obtained in a trial of the OX40 agonist ivuxolimab. This TCR was recovered from an adult with an advanced solid tumor such as melanoma, head and neck, liver or kidney cancer. J is TRBJ2-7 and V is TRBV11-2; 9 bases match TRBD1. The CDR3 protein is CASSPGTGQEQYF. The CDR3 region has the DNA TGTGCCAGCAGCCCCGGGACAGGGCAAGAGCAGTACTTC.